This T cell receptor beta chain was observed in a study of beta chain features in type 1 diabetes. Overall study results and limits: VDJ junctions from type 1 diabetes patients carried fewer insertions and larger deletions.

CDR1 KGHSH and CDR2 LQKENI come from the germline V gene. The CDR3 totals 18 residues. V was shortened by 1 base and J by 0 bases, with 13 bases between the two germline ends. Of the isolated RNA, all was reverse transcribed, and so the sequenced material was expressed TCRB transcripts. Produced via immunoSEQ multiplex PCR; TCRdb's table is partial and in-frame only. The table has almost 350,000 clones, around 8% seen once. This clone was observed many times. Its target is unknown. Source material: central memory CD4+ T cells from blood. The TCR sequence derives from a woman aged 18-30 years in good health. The chain has TRBV18 and TRBJ2-6, with D possibly being TRBD1 (5 bases). In DNA, the CDR3 is TGTGCCAGCTCACCACTGGTGGGGCTACCCTCTGGGGCCAACGTCCTGACTTTC. Protein product: CASSPLVGLPSGANVLTF.